The TCR beta chain under discussion was sequenced for a study of shared clonotypes between healthy human individuals. Germline loops: CDR1 SGHTA, CDR2 FQGNSA. V lost 5 bases, J lost 2 bases, and 12 bases lay in between. The length of the CDR3 is 14 residues. The method was immunoSEQ multiplex PCR; TCRdb's version includes in-frame clones alone and lacks a portion of them. The repertoire holds roughly 1 million clones, with about 75% as singletons. It was into CD45RA+ naive and CD45RA-negative memory subsets that the CD4+ cells were split. The source of this sequence is a man between 18 and 35 years old in good health. This sequence joins TRBV7-2 and TRBJ2-5; TRBD2 is a possible D gene (6 bases). Sequenced: memory CD4+ T cells sorted from blood. The subset denotes: CD45RA-negative fraction. CDR3 region: CASSGAGRQETQYF. The DNA of the CDR3 is TGTGCCAGCAGCGGGGCGGGGCGGCAAGAGACCCAGTACTTC.